This TCR beta chain originates from a study of blood T cell repertoires in COVID-19. Overall study: Samples of COVID-19 (acute and convalescent) were obtained from the United States, Italy and Spain. T cells, B-cell-depleted T cells, or PBMCs supplied cDNA or gDNA.

The germline gives CDR1 MNHEY, CDR2 SVGEGT. The CDR3 totals 15 residues. The V gene end was trimmed by 6 bases and the J gene end by 4 bases; junction bases not matched to a gene: 8. Authors' processing steps: Cell counts per sample came from amplifying reference gene primers. Profiled with immunoSEQ multiplex PCR; TCRdb holds only in-frame clones, not every one. V and J calls and clone size are given by that table; D and trimming were obtained from the DNA. The data contain approximately 330,000 clones, approximately 87% of them seen just once; the ten biggest clones take up 4%. The receptor was derived from a woman between 50 and 59 years old with active or convalescent COVID-19. The J gene is TRBJ2-5, the V gene TRBV6-2 or TRBV6-3; 10 nucleotides agree with TRBD2. The material sequenced was peripheral blood. The CDR3 nucleotides are TGTGCCAGCAGCTATTTCAGGACTAGCGGAGAGACCCAGTACTTC. Its translation is CASSYFRTSGETQYF.